Sequencing of this TCR beta chain was carried out in a study of T cell responses to AZD1222 COVID-19 vaccine. Sequencing used immunoSEQ multiplex PCR; TCRdb keeps in-frame clones, though not all of them. The data contain tens of thousands of clones, about nine tenths of them seen just once; the ten biggest clones take up 2% to 3%. Germline V gene data show CDR1 as SGHTA and CDR2 as FQGNSA. The germline V and J ends were trimmed by 2 bases and 6 bases, with 19 bases remaining between them. The CDR3 is 17 amino acids. The genes are TRBV7-2 and TRBJ2-2; D might be TRBD2 (5 bases). This sequence was found in an adult in good health. This sample comprised peripheral blood, obtained on day 0 of AZD1222 vaccination. CDR3 loop: CASSLWHGTLGSGELFF. The CDR3 DNA sequence: TGTGCCAGCAGCTTATGGCACGGAACACTAGGTTCCGGGGAGCTGTTTTTT.